A single sample gave rise to the 7 T cell receptor beta chains below, sequenced in a study of cytomegalovirus exposure and HLA in healthy donors. Both 60 Vbeta primers and 13 Jbeta primers went into the PCR. Sequenced by immunoSEQ multiplex PCR; TCRdb stores in-frame clones only, minus some. The sample lists 80,000 to 95,000 clones, about 63% seen once, with around 6.3% in the top ten. The sample taken for sequencing was PBMCs. The receptors here all came from a woman aged 30 to 39 in good health and CMV-seronegative.

A single count supports this clone. The rearrangement links TRBV7-2 to TRBJ1-4, with 8 bases aligning to TRBD1. The CDR3 extends over 15 amino acids. Germline trimming cut 2 bases from V and 3 bases from J; bases unmatched to any gene: 2. Germline-derived CDR1 and CDR2 are SGHTA and FQGNSA. This CDR3 reads CASSLLGQANEKLFF. CDR3 sequence (DNA): TGTGCCAGCAGCTTACTGGGACAGGCTAATGAAAAACTGTTTTTT.

The chain carries TRBV2 and TRBJ2-1; 8 bases align to TRBD1. CDR1 is SNHLY, CDR2 FYNNEI, per germline. The ends lost 5 bases at V and 3 bases at J; junction bases unmatched: 3. The length of the CDR3 is 14 residues. CDR3 residues: CASSTGTGYNEQFF. Here the CDR3 DNA reads TGTGCCAGCAGTACAGGGACAGGCTACAATGAGCAGTTCTTC.

The chain carries TRBV5-8 and TRBJ2-7, with 8 bases fitting TRBD1. Germline loops: CDR1 SGHTS, CDR2 YDEGEE. This CDR3 has 14 residues. V lost 2 bases to trimming and J lost 4 bases; unmatched junction nucleotides: 5. This chain's CDR3 is CASSFGRGLYEQYF. In nucleotides, the CDR3 is TGTGCCAGCAGCTTTGGCAGGGGGCTTTACGAGCAGTACTTC.

CDR3 amino acids: CASSSPGQHYEQYF. The CDR3, as DNA: TGTGCCAGCAGCTCCCCGGGACAGCACTACGAGCAGTACTTC. The rearrangement links TRBV7-9 to TRBJ2-7, with 7 nucleotides matching TRBD1. Germline CDR1 SEHNR, CDR2 FQNEAQ (reference sequence). The CDR3 runs to 14 residues. After removal of 4 bases from V and 3 bases from J, the junction contained 6 bases not matched to a gene.

This clone occurred a few times. J is TRBJ1-3 and V is TRBV7-9, with a weak D call TRBD1 (5 bases). Trimming took off 6 bases at V and 0 bases at J, with 15 bases between the two ends. This CDR3 region has 16 residues. The germline CDR1 and CDR2 sequences are SEHNR and FQNEAQ (reference sequence). The CDR3: CASSGTARLSGNTIYF. The DNA of the CDR3 is TGTGCCAGCAGTGGGACTGCCCGGCTCTCTGGAAACACCATATATTTT. Together with reference TRBV7-9 and TRBJ1-3, the CDR3 gives the full variable domain: DTGVSQNPRHKITKRGQNVTFRCDPISEHNRLYWYRQTLGQGPEFLTYFQNEAQLEKSRLLSDRFSAERPKGSFSTLEIQRTEQGDSAMYLCASSGTARLSGNTIYFGEGSWLTVV.

The J gene is TRBJ1-1, the V gene TRBV13, with D possibly matching TRBD1 (5 bases). Germline V gene sequence: CDR1 PRHDT, CDR2 FYEKMQ (reference sequence). This CDR3 spans 13 amino acids. Trimming cost V 5 bases and J 4 bases, with 11 bases left between them. Here the CDR3 reads CASSLRVGTEAFF. The CDR3 nucleotides read TGTGCCAGCAGCCTCAGGGTAGGCACTGAAGCTTTCTTT.

The rearrangement uses TRBV9 and TRBJ2-3; D may be TRBD1 (5 bases). The germline gives CDR1 SGDLS, CDR2 YYNGEE. V lost 0 bases to trimming and J lost 3 bases, with 17 bases between them. This CDR3 has 17 amino acids. The CDR3 sequence: CASSVVTASWGTDTQYF. For the CDR3, the DNA is TGTGCCAGCAGCGTAGTGACAGCCTCCTGGGGTACAGATACGCAGTATTTT.